A single sample gave rise to the 32 T cell receptor beta chains below, sequenced in a study of blood T cell repertoires in COVID-19. Here immunoSEQ multiplex PCR was the method, and the copy in TCRdb shows in-frame clones only, minus some. This table holds about 350,000 clones, more than 85% found once. The sequenced sample was PBMCs or T cells enriched from blood (not recorded which). The receptors derive from a woman aged 30 to 39 who had recovered from COVID-19.

CDR3 sequence: CATKPGLAVLEQFF. CDR3 nucleotides: TGCGCCACCAAGCCGGGACTAGCGGTCCTTGAGCAGTTCTTC. The chain employs TRBV5-1 and TRBJ2-1; 11 bases match TRBD2. The V gene's germline CDR1 is SGHRS and CDR2 YFSETQ. The CDR3 loop spans 14 amino acids. The junction had 11 bases not matched to a gene; V was cut back by 9 bases and J by 9 bases.

The rearrangement uses TRBV6-5 and TRBJ1-1; no clear D. With 5 bases removed from V and 4 bases from J, the gap between germline ends came to 11 bases. The germline CDR1 and CDR2 sequences are MNHEY and SVGAGI. CDR3 length: 13 amino acids. As DNA, the CDR3 is TGTGCCAGCAGTATAGCCGGTAGCACTGAAGCTTTCTTT. This gives the protein CASSIAGSTEAFF.

V and J are TRBV6-5 and TRBJ1-2; D is unclear. Trimming cost V 5 bases and J 7 bases, with 17 bases left between them. The CDR3 loop spans 14 amino acids. Germline CDR1 is MNHEY and CDR2 is SVGAGI. The CDR3: CASSPTTRIGGYTF. The CDR3 DNA reads as TGTGCCAGCAGTCCTACTACACGGATCGGTGGCTACACCTTC.

The chain recombines TRBV5-6 with TRBJ1-6; D call uncertain. Trimming stripped 3 bases from V and 10 bases from J, with 20 bases between. The CDR3 loop spans 16 amino acids. The germline V gene has CDR1 SGHDT and CDR2 YYEEEE. The CDR3 DNA reads as TGTGCCAGCAGCTCCTCCTCTGTCAGGTACTCCTCACCCCTCCACTTT. Translated, it gives CASSSSSVRYSSPLHF.

The rearrangement joins TRBV10-2 to TRBJ1-2; 7 bases map to TRBD1. The V gene end was trimmed by 5 bases and the J gene end by 6 bases; junction bases not matched to a gene: 9. This CDR3 is 14 amino acids long. The germline gives CDR1 WSHSY, CDR2 SAAADI. The chain's CDR3 is CASSLQGLEDGYTF. Here the CDR3 DNA reads TGCGCCAGCAGTTTACAGGGGCTGGAGGATGGCTACACCTTC.

This rearrangement joins TRBV7-2 to TRBJ1-6, with TRBD1 identical over 8 bases. CDR3 size: 16 residues. The germline CDR1 and CDR2 sequences are SGHTA and FQGNSA. V gave up 1 base and J gave up 5 bases; unmatched junction bases: 4. The CDR3 nucleotides read TGTGCCAGCAGCTTAGTTGCAGGGGGCAATAATTCACCCCTCCACTTT. This sequence encodes CASSLVAGGNNSPLHF.

The gene calls are TRBV6-6 and TRBJ2-7, with D perhaps TRBD1 (5 bases). V gave up 6 bases and J gave up 3 bases, with 6 bases separating them. This CDR3 comprises 11 residues. Looked up from germline, CDR1 is MNHNY and CDR2 is SVGAGI (reference sequence). CDR3 residues: CASSDSYEQYF. For the CDR3, the DNA is TGTGCCAGCAGCGACAGCTACGAGCAGTACTTC.

The rearrangement links TRBV6-5 to TRBJ1-6; D is unresolved. The V gene's germline CDR1 is MNHEY and CDR2 SVGAGI. The CDR3 covers 14 residues. V was cut by 2 bases and J by 10 bases, with 12 bases left in between. CDR3 sequence: CASSYLRAGSPLHF. The CDR3 nucleotides are TGTGCCAGCAGTTACCTGAGGGCCGGGTCACCCCTCCACTTT.

In this sample, this clone turned up once. The chain uses TRBV6-2 or TRBV6-3 and TRBJ1-2; D ambiguous. The CDR3 has 13 residues. Germline lookup yields CDR1 MNHEY and CDR2 SVGEGT. V lost 6 bases, J lost 6 bases, and 14 bases lay in between. For the CDR3, the DNA is TGTGCCAGCAGCTCGGGTGTAGCGAATGGCTACACCTTC. Protein product: CASSSGVANGYTF.

This clone has ten or more counts. The genes are TRBV19 and TRBJ2-7; maybe TRBD2 (5 bases). CDR1 and CDR2 from the germline V gene are LNHDA and SQIVND (reference sequence). The CDR3 length is 16 residues. Trimming left V 6 bases short and J 5 bases short, with 23 bases between. The CDR3 DNA reads TGTGCCAGTAGCCATATCCCTGGAGAGGGATCAGACGAGCAGTACTTC. It encodes CASSHIPGEGSDEQYF.

A word on this clone: The sample contains more than one DNA sequence encoding this CDR3. The chain links TRBV12-3 or TRBV12-4 to TRBJ1-6; 7 nucleotides align to TRBD1. The CDR3 sequence is 13 residues long. The ends lost 2 bases at V and 8 bases at J; junction bases unmatched: 0. The DNA of the CDR3 is TGTGCCAGCAGTTTAACAGGGGATTCACCCCTCCACTTT. This sequence encodes CASSLTGDSPLHF.

The sample holds a few counts of this clone. The gene calls are TRBV2 and TRBJ1-1; 7 bases match TRBD1. The V gene end was trimmed by 3 bases and the J gene end by 0 bases; junction bases not matched to a gene: 10. Germline values: CDR1 SNHLY, CDR2 FYNNEI. This CDR3 has 17 amino acids. Here the CDR3 reads CASSDPWTGTMNTEAFF. The CDR3 region has the DNA TGTGCCAGCAGTGACCCCTGGACAGGAACTATGAACACTGAAGCTTTCTTT.

V and J are TRBV3-1 (or the pseudogene TRBV3-2) and TRBJ1-2; no clear D. The V gene lost 4 bases and the J gene lost 2 bases, with 11 bases spanning the gap. Germline-derived CDR1 and CDR2 are LGHDT and YNNKEL (reference sequence). This CDR3 is 14 amino acids long. The DNA of the CDR3 is TGTGCCAGCAGCCGCTTTACAGAAAACTATGGCTACACCTTC. This translates into CASSRFTENYGYTF.

The chain is built from TRBV19 and TRBJ2-1; D is perhaps TRBD2 (5 bases). Germline V lookup: CDR1 LNHDA, CDR2 SQIVND (reference sequence). V was cut by 1 base and J by 4 bases, with 8 bases left in between. The CDR3 runs to 14 residues. CDR3 sequence: CASSIGRRYNEQFF. The CDR3 DNA reads as TGTGCCAGTAGTATAGGACGGAGGTACAATGAGCAGTTCTTC. Full variable domain (outside the CDR3, taken from reference TRBV19 and TRBJ2-1): DGGITQSPKYLFRKEGQNVTLSCEQNLNHDAMYWYRQDPGQGLRLIYYSQIVNDFQKGDIAEGYSVSREKKESFPLTVTSAQKNPTAFYLCASSIGRRYNEQFFGPGTRLTVL.

The sample holds one count of this clone. V is TRBV30 and J is TRBJ1-2, with D unclear. The CDR3 extends over 13 amino acids. V was cut by 5 bases and J by 3 bases, with 13 bases left in between. Looked up from germline, CDR1 is GTSNPN and CDR2 is SVGIG (reference sequence). The CDR3 sequence is CAWLRRTDYGYTF. The CDR3 region has the DNA TGTGCCTGGCTCCGGAGGACGGACTATGGCTACACCTTC.

The V call is TRBV24-1, the J call TRBJ2-5; 7 bases match TRBD1. CDR3 length: 16 amino acids. Per germline, CDR1 KGHDR and CDR2 SFDVKD. V trimming: 4 bases; J trimming: 2 bases; junction bases outside the gene matches: 9. CDR3 DNA sequence: TGTGCCACCAGTGACCCGACAGGGAGTATTCAAGAGACCCAGTACTTC. Its translation: CATSDPTGSIQETQYF.

The chain recombines TRBV7-8 with TRBJ2-2; possibly TRBD2 for D (6 bases). CDR1 is SGHVS, CDR2 FQNEAQ, per germline. V was trimmed by 3 bases and J by 6 bases, leaving 17 bases between them. The length of the CDR3 is 16 residues. CDR3 protein: CASSFLWDWGAGELFF. Here the CDR3 DNA reads TGTGCCAGCAGCTTTCTCTGGGATTGGGGGGCCGGGGAGCTGTTTTTT.

The J gene is TRBJ1-2, the V gene TRBV7-9; 10 bases agree with TRBD1. Germline CDR1 SEHNR, CDR2 FQNEAQ (reference sequence). V lost 5 bases, J lost 0 bases, and 3 bases stayed unmatched. The CDR3 runs 15 residues. The DNA for the CDR3 is TGTGCCAGCAGCCCGGGACAGGGGCCTAACTATGGCTACACCTTC. This translates into CASSPGQGPNYGYTF.

The chain recombines TRBV7-2 with TRBJ2-4; TRBD2 aligns across 14 bases. The CDR3 contains 17 residues. Germline-derived CDR1 and CDR2 are SGHTA and FQGNSA. Unmatched junction bases numbered 6, after V lost 5 bases and J lost 3 bases. The CDR3 sequence is CASSPGLAGGSKNIQYF. Written as DNA, the CDR3 is TGTGCCAGCAGCCCCGGACTAGCGGGGGGAAGCAAAAACATTCAGTACTTC.

DNA of the CDR3: TGTGCCAGCAGCCCCGGGGGTCCCGGGGAGCTGTTTTTT. Encoded protein: CASSPGGPGELFF. The chain carries TRBV7-8 and TRBJ2-2; D is possibly TRBD2 (6 bases). Germline V CDR1 and CDR2: SGHVS, FQNEAQ. Trimming removed 5 bases from V and 6 bases from J, with 10 bases in between. There are 13 residues in the CDR3.

The rearrangement joins TRBV3-1 (or the pseudogene TRBV3-2) to TRBJ2-5, with a weak D call TRBD2 (5 bases). Per the germline V gene, CDR1 is LGHDT and CDR2 is YNNKEL (reference sequence). This CDR3 comprises 12 residues. Trimming removed 8 bases at V and 2 bases at J, with 9 bases between. DNA of the CDR3: TGTGCCAGCGGAGGTACACAAGAGACCCAGTACTTC. Its protein product is CASGGTQETQYF.

This clone was counted once. The CDR3 here is CASSYGAQGSGNTIYF. The CDR3, as DNA: TGTGCCAGCAGTTACGGAGCACAGGGATCTGGAAACACCATATATTTT. The chain is built from TRBV6-5 and TRBJ1-3, with a tentative D call TRBD1 (6 bases). Trimming pared 2 bases from V and 1 base from J, leaving 12 bases between. Germline lookup yields CDR1 MNHEY and CDR2 SVGAGI. The CDR3 runs to 16 residues.

This chain connects TRBV3-1 (or the pseudogene TRBV3-2) to TRBJ2-7, with 8 bases fitting TRBD1. J lost 4 bases, V lost 3 bases, and 5 bases had no gene match. CDR3 length: 14 residues. Germline CDR1 is LGHDT and CDR2 is YNNKEL (reference sequence). For the CDR3, the DNA is TGTGCCAGCAGCCACGGACAGGGCGGTTACGAGCAGTACTTC. Translation: CASSHGQGGYEQYF.

This chain uses TRBV7-6 with TRBJ1-5, with 10 bases fitting TRBD1. The CDR3 contains 15 residues. With 5 bases clipped from V and 10 bases from J, the junction kept 11 bases outside the gene matches. Germline CDR1 SGHVS, CDR2 FNYEAQ. For the CDR3, the DNA is TGTGCCAGCAGCCGCTCCGGGACAGGGGAACAACCCCAGCATTTT. This encodes CASSRSGTGEQPQHF.

The chain combines TRBV11-3 with TRBJ2-7, with TRBD1 matching over 9 bases. The CDR3 extends over 15 amino acids. Germline CDR1 SGHNT, CDR2 YENEEA. V lost 5 bases, J lost 4 bases, and 9 bases stayed unmatched. This chain's CDR3 is CASSLAATGGYEQYF. The CDR3 coding sequence is TGTGCCAGCAGCCTAGCAGCGACAGGGGGATACGAGCAGTACTTC.

The chain joins TRBV19 to TRBJ1-5; the D gene is possibly TRBD1 (5 bases). Trimming stripped 5 bases from V and 6 bases from J, with 26 bases between. This CDR3 has 18 residues. Germline V lookup: CDR1 LNHDA, CDR2 SQIVND (reference sequence). The CDR3 spells CASSVLGPQGEDGQPQHF. In nucleotides, the CDR3 is TGTGCCAGTAGTGTCCTGGGCCCTCAAGGGGAAGACGGTCAGCCCCAGCATTTT.

CDR3 loop: CASSRQGLSGNTIYF. The CDR3 coding sequence is TGTGCCAGCAGTCGACAGGGGCTTTCTGGAAACACCATATATTTT. The V and J genes are TRBV3-1 (or the pseudogene TRBV3-2) and TRBJ1-3, with 8 bases identical to TRBD1. The V segment lost 6 bases and the J segment 1 base; nucleotides outside the gene matches: 5. The CDR3 runs to 15 residues. CDR1 is LGHDT, CDR2 YNNKEL, per germline (reference sequence).

The CDR3 DNA sequence: TGTGCCATCAGTGAGTCAGGAAGGGGAAATCAGCCCCAGCATTTT. Translated, it gives CAISESGRGNQPQHF. The chain links TRBV10-3 to TRBJ1-5; TRBD1 is a possible D gene (5 bases). Germline V gene data show CDR1 as ENHRY and CDR2 as SYGVKD. The V and J ends lost 0 bases and 4 bases respectively, with 10 bases between them. The CDR3 spans 15 residues.

This chain connects TRBV30 to TRBJ2-7; no definite D call. With 4 bases removed from V and 0 bases from J, the gap between germline ends came to 13 bases. The CDR3 covers 14 residues. Germline V CDR1 and CDR2: GTSNPN, SVGIG (reference sequence). The CDR3 protein is CAWTETGYSYEQYF. Written as DNA, the CDR3 is TGTGCCTGGACCGAGACTGGCTACTCCTACGAGCAGTACTTC. The full variable domain, in which reference TRBV30 and TRBJ2-7 provide the parts outside the CDR3, is SQTIHQWPATLVQPVGSPLSLECTVEGTSNPNLYWYRQAAGRGLQLLFYSVGIGQISSEVPQNLSASRPQDRQFILSSKKLLLSDSGFYLCAWTETGYSYEQYFGPGTRLTVT.

The V call is TRBV7-2, the J call TRBJ1-6; possibly TRBD1 for D (6 bases). The CDR3 covers 16 residues. The ends were cut back, 1 base at V and 10 bases at J, with 17 bases in the middle. Germline lookup yields CDR1 SGHTA and CDR2 FQGNSA. CDR3 region: CASSLEWGQLGSPLHF. CDR3 coding DNA: TGTGCCAGCAGCTTAGAGTGGGGGCAGTTGGGCTCACCCCTCCACTTT.

This chain uses TRBV5-1 with TRBJ2-3; TRBD2 matches 10 bases. This CDR3 is 16 amino acids long. After removal of 0 bases from V and 3 bases from J, the junction contained 4 bases not matched to a gene. The germline CDR1 and CDR2 sequences are SGHRS and YFSETQ. CDR3 amino acids: CASSLASGGGTDTQYF. For the CDR3, the DNA is TGCGCCAGCAGCTTGGCTAGCGGGGGTGGTACAGATACGCAGTATTTT.

The chain has TRBV11-3 and TRBJ2-2; D call uncertain. Germline assignment: CDR1 SGHNT and CDR2 YENEEA. The ends were cut back, 5 bases at V and 8 bases at J, with 15 bases in the middle. CDR3 length: 14 amino acids. For the CDR3, the DNA is TGTGCCAGCAGCCCCCGAGCTGTCTCTGGGGAGCTGTTTTTT. Translation: CASSPRAVSGELFF.